This T cell receptor beta chain was documented in a study of shared clonotypes between healthy human individuals. Deep-level assay runs were performed. Clones were sequenced by immunoSEQ multiplex PCR, and TCRdb holds only the in-frame ones, with some missing. The sample gives some 2,400,000 clones, approximately 96% of which show up once; 0.1% to 0.15% is in the top ten. CD4+ cells yielded CD45RA+ naive and CD45RA-negative memory subsets. In germline, CDR1 is MDHEN, CDR2 SYDVKM. Trimming removed 4 bases from V and 10 bases from J; junction bases left unmatched: 11. There are 14 residues in the CDR3. Source material: naive CD4+ T cells sorted from blood. Subset given: CD45RA+ positively selected. The sequence came from a man between 18 and 29 years old in good health. The V and J genes are TRBV28 and TRBJ2-7; 9 nucleotides line up with TRBD1. The CDR3: CASSYERKDRGQYF. DNA for the CDR3: TGTGCCAGCAGTTACGAACGAAAGGACAGGGGACAGTACTTC.